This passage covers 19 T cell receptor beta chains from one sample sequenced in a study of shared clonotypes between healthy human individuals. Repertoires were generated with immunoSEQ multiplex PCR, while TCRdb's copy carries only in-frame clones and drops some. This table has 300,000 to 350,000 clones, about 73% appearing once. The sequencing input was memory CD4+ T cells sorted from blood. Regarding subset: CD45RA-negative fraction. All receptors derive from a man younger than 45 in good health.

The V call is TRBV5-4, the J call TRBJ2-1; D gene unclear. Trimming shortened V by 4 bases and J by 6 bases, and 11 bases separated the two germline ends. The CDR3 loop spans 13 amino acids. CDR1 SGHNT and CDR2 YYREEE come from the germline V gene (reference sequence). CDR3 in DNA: TGTGCCAGCAGCAACACAGTGACCAATGAGCAGTTCTTC. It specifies CASSNTVTNEQFF. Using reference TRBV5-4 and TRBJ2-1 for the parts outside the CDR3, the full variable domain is ETGVTQSPTHLIKTRGQQVTLRCSSQSGHNTVSWYQQALGQGPQFIFQYYREEENGRGNFPPRFSGLQFPNYSSELNVNALELDDSALYLCASSNTVTNEQFFGPGTRLTVL.

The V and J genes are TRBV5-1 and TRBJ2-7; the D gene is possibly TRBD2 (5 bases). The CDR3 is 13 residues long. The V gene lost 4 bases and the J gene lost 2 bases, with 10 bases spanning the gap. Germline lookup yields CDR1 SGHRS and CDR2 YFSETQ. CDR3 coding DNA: TGCGCCAGCAGCCGAGAGGGCGCCTACGAGCAGTACTTC. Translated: CASSREGAYEQYF.

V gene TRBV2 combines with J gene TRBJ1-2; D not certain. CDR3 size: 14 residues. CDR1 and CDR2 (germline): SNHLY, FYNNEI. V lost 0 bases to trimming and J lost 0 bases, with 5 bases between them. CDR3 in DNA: TGTGCCAGCAGTGAAGCGCGGACTAACTATGGCTACACCTTC. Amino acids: CASSEARTNYGYTF.

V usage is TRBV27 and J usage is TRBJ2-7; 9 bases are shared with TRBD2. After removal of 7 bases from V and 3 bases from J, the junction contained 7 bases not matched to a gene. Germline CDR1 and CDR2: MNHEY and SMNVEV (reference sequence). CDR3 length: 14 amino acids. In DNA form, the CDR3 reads TGTGCCAGCAAGCCAGGACTAGCGATCTACGAGCAGTACTTC. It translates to CASKPGLAIYEQYF.

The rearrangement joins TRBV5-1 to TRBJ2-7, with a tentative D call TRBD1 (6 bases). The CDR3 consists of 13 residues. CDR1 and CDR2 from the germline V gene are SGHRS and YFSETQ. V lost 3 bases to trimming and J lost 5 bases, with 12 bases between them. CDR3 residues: CASSSRNRDEQYF. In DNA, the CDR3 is TGCGCCAGCAGCTCACGCAACAGGGACGAGCAGTACTTC.

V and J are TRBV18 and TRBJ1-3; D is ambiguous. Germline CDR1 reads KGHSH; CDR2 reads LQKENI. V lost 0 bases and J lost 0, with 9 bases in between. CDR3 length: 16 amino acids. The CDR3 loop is CASSPPSGSSGNTIYF. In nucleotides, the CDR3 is TGTGCCAGCTCACCACCGTCCGGGAGCTCTGGAAACACCATATATTTT. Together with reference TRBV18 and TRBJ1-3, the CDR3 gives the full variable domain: NAGVMQNPRHLVRRRGQEARLRCSPMKGHSHVYWYRQLPEEGLKFMVYLQKENIIDESGMPKERFSAEFPKEGPSILRIQQVVRGDSAAYFCASSPPSGSSGNTIYFGEGSWLTVV.

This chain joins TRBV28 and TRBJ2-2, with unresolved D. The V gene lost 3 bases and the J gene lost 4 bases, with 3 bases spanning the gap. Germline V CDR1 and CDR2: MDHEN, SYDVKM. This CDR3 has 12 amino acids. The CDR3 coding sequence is TGTGCCAGCAGTTTCATCACCGGGGAGCTGTTTTTT. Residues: CASSFITGELFF.

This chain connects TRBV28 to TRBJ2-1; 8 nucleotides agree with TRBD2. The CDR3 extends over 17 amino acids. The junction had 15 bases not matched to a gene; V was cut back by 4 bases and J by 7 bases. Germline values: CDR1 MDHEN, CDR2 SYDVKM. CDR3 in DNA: TGTGCCAGCAGTTCCATCCCCCAAGCGGGAGTTTCTAATGAGCAGTTCTTC. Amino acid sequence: CASSSIPQAGVSNEQFF.

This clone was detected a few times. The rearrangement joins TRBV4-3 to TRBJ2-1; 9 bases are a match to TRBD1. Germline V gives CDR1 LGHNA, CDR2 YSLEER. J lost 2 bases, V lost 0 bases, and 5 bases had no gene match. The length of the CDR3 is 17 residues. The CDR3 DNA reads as TGCGCCAGCAGCCAAGAGTCAGGACAGGGGCCCTACAATGAGCAGTTCTTC. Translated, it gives CASSQESGQGPYNEQFF.

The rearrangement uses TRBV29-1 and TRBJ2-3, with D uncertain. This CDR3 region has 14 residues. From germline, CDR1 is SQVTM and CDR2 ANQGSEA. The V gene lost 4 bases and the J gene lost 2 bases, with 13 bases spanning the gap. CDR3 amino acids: CSVGSAGLTDTQYF. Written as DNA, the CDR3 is TGCAGCGTTGGCTCCGCAGGCCTCACAGATACGCAGTATTTT.

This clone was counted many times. The CDR3 here is CASSLQRGSTDTQYF. CDR3 in DNA: TGTGCCAGCAGCCTACAGCGGGGCAGCACAGATACGCAGTATTTT. The chain combines TRBV7-2 with TRBJ2-3, with 7 bases that match TRBD2. CDR3 size: 15 residues. The J segment lost 0 bases and the V segment lost 5 bases, leaving 5 bases of the junction unmatched. Germline CDR1 SGHTA, CDR2 FQGNSA.

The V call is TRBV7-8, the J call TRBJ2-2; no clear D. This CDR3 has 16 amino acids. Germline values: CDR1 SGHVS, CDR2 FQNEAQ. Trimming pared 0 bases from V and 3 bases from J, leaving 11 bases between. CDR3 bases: TGTGCCAGCAGCTTAGCTGGGGTTTTTTACACCGGGGAGCTGTTTTTT. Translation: CASSLAGVFYTGELFF.

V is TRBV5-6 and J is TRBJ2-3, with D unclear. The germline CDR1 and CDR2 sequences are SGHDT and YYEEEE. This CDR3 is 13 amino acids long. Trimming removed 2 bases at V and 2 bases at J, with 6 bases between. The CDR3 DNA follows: TGTGCCAGCAGCTTTCTCGACACAGATACGCAGTATTTT. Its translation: CASSFLDTDTQYF.

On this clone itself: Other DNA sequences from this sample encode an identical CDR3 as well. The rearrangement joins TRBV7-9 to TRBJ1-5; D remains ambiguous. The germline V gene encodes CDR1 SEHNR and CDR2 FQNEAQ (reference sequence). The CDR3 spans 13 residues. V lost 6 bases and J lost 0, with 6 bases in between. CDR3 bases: TGTGCCAGCAGTGGATATAGCAATCAGCCCCAGCATTTT. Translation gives CASSGYSNQPQHF.

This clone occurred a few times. The CDR3 bases are TGTGCCAGCAGTGATGTCTACGAGCAGTACTTC. This codes for CASSDVYEQYF. The rearrangement links TRBV25-1 to TRBJ2-7; D not certain. The V and J ends lost 3 bases and 3 bases respectively, with 3 bases between them. The CDR3 is 11 amino acids. CDR1 is MGHDK, CDR2 SYGVNS, per germline.

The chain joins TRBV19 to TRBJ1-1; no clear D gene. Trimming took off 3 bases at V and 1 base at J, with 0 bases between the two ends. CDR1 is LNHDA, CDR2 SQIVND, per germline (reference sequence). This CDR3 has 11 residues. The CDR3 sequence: CASSMNTEAFF. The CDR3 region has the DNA TGTGCCAGTAGTATGAACACTGAAGCTTTCTTT.

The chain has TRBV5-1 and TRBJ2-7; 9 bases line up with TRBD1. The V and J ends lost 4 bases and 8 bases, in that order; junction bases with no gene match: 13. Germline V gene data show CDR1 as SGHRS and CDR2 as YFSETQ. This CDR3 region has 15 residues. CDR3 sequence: CASSPGQGMAMKQYF. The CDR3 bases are TGCGCCAGCAGCCCAGGACAGGGGATGGCCATGAAGCAGTACTTC.

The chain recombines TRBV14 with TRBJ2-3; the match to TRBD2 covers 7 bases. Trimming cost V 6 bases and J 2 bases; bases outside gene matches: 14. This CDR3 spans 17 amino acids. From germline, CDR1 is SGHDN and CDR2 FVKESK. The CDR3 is CASSGGNGGRDTDTQYF. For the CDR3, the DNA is TGTGCCAGCAGTGGGGGAAATGGAGGGAGGGACACAGATACGCAGTATTTT.

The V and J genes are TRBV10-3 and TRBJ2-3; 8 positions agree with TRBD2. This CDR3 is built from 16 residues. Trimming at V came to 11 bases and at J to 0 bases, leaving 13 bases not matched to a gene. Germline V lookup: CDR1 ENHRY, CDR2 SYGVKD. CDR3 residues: CAPLSFSSGSTDTQYF. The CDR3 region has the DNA TGTGCCCCTCTCTCTTTTTCTAGCGGGAGCACAGATACGCAGTATTTT.